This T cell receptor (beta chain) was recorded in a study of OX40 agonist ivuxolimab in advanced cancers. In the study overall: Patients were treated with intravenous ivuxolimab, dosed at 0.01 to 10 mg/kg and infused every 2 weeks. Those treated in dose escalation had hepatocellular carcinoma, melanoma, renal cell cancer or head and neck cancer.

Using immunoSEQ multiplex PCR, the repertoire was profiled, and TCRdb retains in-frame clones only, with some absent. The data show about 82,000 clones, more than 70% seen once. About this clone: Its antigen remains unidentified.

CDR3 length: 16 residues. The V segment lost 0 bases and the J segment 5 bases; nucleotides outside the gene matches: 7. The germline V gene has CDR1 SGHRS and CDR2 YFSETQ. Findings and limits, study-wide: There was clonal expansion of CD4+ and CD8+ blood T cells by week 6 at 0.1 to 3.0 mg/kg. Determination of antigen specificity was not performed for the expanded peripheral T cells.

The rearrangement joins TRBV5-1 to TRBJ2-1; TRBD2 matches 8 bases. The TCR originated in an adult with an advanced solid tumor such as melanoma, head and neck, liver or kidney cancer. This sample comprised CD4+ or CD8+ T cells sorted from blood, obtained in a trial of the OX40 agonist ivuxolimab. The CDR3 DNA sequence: TGCGCCAGCAGCTTGGTGGCGGGGGGCGTGGACAATGAGCAGTTCTTC. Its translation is CASSLVAGGVDNEQFF.